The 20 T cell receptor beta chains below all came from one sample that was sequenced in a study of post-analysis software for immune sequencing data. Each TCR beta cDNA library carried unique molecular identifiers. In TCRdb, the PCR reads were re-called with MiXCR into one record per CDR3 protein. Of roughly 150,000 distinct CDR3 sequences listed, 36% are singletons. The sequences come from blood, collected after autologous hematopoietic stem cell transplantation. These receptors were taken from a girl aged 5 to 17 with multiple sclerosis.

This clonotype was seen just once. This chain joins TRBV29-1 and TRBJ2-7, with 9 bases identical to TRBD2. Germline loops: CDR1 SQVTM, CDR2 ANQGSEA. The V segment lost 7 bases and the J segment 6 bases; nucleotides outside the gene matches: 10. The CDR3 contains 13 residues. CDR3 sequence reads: CSALSGRNGEQYF. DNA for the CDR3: TGCAGCGCCTTGAGCGGGAGGAATGGCGAGCAGTACTTC.

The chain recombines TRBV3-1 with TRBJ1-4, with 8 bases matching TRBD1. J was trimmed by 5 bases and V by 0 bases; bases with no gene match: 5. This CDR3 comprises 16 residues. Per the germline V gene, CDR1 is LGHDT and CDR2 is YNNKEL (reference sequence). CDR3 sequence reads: CASSQEGGQENEKLFF. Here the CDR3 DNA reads TGTGCCAGCAGCCAAGAGGGGGGACAGGAGAATGAAAAACTGTTTTTT. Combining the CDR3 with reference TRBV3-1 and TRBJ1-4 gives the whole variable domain DTAVSQTPKYLVTQMGNDKSIKCEQNLGHDTMYWYKQDSKKFLKIMFSYNNKELIINETVPNRFSPKSPDKAHLNLHINSLELGDSAVYFCASSQEGGQENEKLFFGSGTQLSVL.

The chain's CDR3 is CSAYLNPGAGETQYF. In DNA form, the CDR3 reads TGCAGTGCATACCTCAACCCGGGGGCCGGGGAGACCCAGTACTTC. This chain uses TRBV20-1 with TRBJ2-5, with D perhaps TRBD1 or TRBD2 (6 bases each). Trimming removed 6 bases at V and 5 bases at J, with 22 bases between. This CDR3 has 15 residues. In germline, CDR1 is DFQATT, CDR2 SNEGSKA (reference sequence).

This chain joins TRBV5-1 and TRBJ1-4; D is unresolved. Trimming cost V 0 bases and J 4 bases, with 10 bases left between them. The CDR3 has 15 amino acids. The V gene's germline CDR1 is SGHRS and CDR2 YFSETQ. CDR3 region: CASSLAPPNNEKLFF. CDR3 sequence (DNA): TGCGCCAGCAGCTTGGCCCCACCCAATAATGAAAAACTGTTTTTT.

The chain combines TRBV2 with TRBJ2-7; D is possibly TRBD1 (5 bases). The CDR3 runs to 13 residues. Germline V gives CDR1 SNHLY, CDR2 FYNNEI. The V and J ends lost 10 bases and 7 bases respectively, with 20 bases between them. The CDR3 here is CAITGTRIGEQYF. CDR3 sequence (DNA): TGTGCCATAACAGGAACCCGGATTGGGGAGCAGTACTTC. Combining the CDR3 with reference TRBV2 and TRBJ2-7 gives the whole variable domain EPEVTQTPSHQVTQMGQEVILRCVPISNHLYFYWYRQILGQKVEFLVSFYNNEISEKSEIFDDQFSVERPDGSNFTLKIRSTKLEDSAMYFCAITGTRIGEQYFGPGTRLTVT.

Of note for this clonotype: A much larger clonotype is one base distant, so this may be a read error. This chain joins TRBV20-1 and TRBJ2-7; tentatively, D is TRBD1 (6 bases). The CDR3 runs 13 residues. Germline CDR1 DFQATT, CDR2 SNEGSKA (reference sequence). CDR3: CSALDRLSYGQYF. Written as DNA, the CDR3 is TGCAGTGCCCTCGACAGGCTCTCCTACGGGCAGTACTTC.

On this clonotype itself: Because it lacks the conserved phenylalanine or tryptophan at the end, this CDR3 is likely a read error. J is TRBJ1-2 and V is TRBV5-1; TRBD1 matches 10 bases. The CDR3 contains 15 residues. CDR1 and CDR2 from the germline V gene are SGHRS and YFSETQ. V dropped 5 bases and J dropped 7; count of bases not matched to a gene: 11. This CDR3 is CASSHNPGQGPGYTL. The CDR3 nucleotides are TGCGCCAGCAGTCACAATCCGGGACAGGGGCCTGGCTACACCCTC.

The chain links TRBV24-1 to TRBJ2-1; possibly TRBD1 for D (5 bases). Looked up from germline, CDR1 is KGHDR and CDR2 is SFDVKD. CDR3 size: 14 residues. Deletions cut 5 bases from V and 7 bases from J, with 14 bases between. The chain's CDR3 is CATSAVGQWNEQFF. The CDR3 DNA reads TGTGCCACCAGTGCGGTGGGGCAGTGGAATGAGCAGTTCTTC.

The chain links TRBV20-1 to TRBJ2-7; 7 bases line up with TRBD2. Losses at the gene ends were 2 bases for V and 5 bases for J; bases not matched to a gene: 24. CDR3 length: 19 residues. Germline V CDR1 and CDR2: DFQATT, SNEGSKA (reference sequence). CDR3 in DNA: TGCAGTGCTAGACCGCGACCACGGGCGGGAGCGAATGTTGGCGACGAGCAGTACTTC. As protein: CSARPRPRAGANVGDEQYF.

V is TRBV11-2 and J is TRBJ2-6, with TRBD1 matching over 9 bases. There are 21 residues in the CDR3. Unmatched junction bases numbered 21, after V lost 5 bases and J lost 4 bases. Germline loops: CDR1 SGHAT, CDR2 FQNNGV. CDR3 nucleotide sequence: TGTGCCAGCAGCACCAAACGCTTAGGGACAGGGACATACTTGGGGGCCAACGTCCTGACTTTC. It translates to CASSTKRLGTGTYLGANVLTF. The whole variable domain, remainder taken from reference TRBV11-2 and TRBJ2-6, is EAGVAQSPRYKIIEKRQSVAFWCNPISGHATLYWYQQILGQGPKLLIQFQNNGVVDDSQLPKDRFSAERLKGVDSTLKIQPAKLEDSAVYLCASSTKRLGTGTYLGANVLTFGAGSRLTVL.

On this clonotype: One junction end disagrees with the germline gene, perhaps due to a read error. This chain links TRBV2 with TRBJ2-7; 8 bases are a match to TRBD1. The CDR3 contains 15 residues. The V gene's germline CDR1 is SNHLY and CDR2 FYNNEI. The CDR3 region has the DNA TGTGTCAGCAGTGAAGCAGGGGGCAGGTCCTACGAGCAGTACTTC. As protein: CVSSEAGGRSYEQYF.

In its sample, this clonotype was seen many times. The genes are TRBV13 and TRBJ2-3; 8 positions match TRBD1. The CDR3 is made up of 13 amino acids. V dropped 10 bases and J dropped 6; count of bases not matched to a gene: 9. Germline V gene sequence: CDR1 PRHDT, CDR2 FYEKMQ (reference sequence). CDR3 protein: CATRTGIGDTQYF. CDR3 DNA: TGTGCCACCCGGACAGGGATAGGGGATACGCAGTATTTT.

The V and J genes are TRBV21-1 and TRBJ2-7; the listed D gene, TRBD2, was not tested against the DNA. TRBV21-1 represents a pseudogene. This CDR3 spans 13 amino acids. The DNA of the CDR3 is TGTGCCAGCGGGCGACTAGCCCATTACGAGCAGTACTTC. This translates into CASGRLAHYEQYF.

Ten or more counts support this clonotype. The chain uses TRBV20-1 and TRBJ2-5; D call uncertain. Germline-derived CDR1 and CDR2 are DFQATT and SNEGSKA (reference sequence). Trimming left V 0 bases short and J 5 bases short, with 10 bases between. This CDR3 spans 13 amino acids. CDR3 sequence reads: CSARDWGSETQYF. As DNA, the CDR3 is TGCAGTGCTAGAGATTGGGGAAGCGAGACCCAGTACTTC.

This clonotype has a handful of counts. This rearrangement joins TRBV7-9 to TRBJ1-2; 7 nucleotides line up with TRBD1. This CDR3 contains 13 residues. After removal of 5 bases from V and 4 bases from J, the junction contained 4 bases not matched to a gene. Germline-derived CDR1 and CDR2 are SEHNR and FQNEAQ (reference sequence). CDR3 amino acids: CASSPTGFYGYTF. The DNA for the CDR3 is TGTGCCAGCAGCCCGACAGGGTTCTATGGCTACACCTTC. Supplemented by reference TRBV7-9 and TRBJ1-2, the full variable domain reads DTGVSQNPRHKITKRGQNVTFRCDPISEHNRLYWYRQTLGQGPEFLTYFQNEAQLEKSRLLSDRFSAERPKGSFSTLEIQRTEQGDSAMYLCASSPTGFYGYTFGSGTRLTVV.

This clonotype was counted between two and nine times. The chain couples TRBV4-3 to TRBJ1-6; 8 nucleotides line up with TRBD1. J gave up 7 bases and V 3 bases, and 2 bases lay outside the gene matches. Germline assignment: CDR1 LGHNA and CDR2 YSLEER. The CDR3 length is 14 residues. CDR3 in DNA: TGCGCCAGCAGCCAGACAGGGGAGAATTCACCCCTCCACTTT. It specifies CASSQTGENSPLHF.

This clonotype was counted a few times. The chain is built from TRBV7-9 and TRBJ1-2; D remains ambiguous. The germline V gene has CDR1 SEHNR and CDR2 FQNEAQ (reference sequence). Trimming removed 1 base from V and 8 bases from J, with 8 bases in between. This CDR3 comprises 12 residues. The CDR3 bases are TGTGCCAGCAGCTTAGGGGAAGCGGGCTACACCTTC. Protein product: CASSLGEAGYTF.

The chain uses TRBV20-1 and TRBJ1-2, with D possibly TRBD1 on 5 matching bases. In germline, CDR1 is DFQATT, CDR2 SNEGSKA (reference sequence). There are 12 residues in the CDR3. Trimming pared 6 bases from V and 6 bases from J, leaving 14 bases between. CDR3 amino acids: CSARGGGDGYTF. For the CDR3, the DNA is TGCAGTGCGAGGGGTGGGGGGGATGGCTACACCTTC.

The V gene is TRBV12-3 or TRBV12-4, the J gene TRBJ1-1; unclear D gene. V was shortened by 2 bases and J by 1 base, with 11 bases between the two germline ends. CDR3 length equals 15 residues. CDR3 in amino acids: CASSLSGLGNTEAFF. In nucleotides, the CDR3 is TGTGCCAGCAGTTTATCGGGGTTGGGGAACACTGAAGCTTTCTTT.

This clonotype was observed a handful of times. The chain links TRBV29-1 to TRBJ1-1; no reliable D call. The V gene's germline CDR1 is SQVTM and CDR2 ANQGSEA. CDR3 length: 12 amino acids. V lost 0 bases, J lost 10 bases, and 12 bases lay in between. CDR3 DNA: TGCAGCGTTGAAGATCCAAACCTCATAGCTTTCTTT. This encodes CSVEDPNLIAFF.